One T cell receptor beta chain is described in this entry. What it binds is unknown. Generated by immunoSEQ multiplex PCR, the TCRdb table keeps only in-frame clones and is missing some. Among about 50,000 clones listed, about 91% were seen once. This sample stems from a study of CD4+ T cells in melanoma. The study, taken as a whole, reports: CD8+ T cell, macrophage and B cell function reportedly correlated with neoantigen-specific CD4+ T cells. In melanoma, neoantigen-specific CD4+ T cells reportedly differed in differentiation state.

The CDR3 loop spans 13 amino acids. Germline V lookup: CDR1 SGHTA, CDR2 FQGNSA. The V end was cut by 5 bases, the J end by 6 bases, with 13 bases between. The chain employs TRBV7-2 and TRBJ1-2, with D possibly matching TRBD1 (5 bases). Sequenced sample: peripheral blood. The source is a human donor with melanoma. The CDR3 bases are TGTGCCAGCAGCCTCCTGGGGGGGGATGGCTACACCTTC. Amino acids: CASSLLGGDGYTF.